Below, one TCR beta chain is given with its context. The same CDR3 can be traced to other DNA sequences in this sample. Single viable CD3+CD4+CD8-CD45RO+ cells were sorted as the memory CD4+ T cells. This specimen belongs to a study of memory CD4+ T cells and cytomegalovirus serostatus. The protocol was immunoSEQ multiplex PCR, while the TCRdb copy is restricted to in-frame clones and leaves out a portion. The data contain over 50,000 clones, roughly 72% of them seen just once; the ten biggest clones take up roughly 1.5%. The germline gives CDR1 SGDLS, CDR2 YYNGEE. V was clipped by 0 bases and J by 2 bases, with 6 bases between them. CDR3 length: 14 residues.

Sequenced: memory CD4+ T cells from blood. The source of this sequence is an adult in good health and CMV-seronegative. This rearrangement joins TRBV9 to TRBJ2-1; no definite D call. CDR3 sequence (DNA): TGTGCCAGCAGCGTAGGGGGAACCTACAATGAGCAGTTCTTC. This encodes CASSVGGTYNEQFF. The complete variable domain, with remaining parts taken from reference TRBV9 and TRBJ2-1, reads DSGVTQTPKHLITATGQRVTLRCSPRSGDLSVYWYQQSLDQGLQFLIQYYNGEERAKGNILERFSAQQFPDLHSELNLSSLELGDSALYFCASSVGGTYNEQFFGPGTRLTVL.